This record covers a single T cell receptor beta chain. The table lists this clone with a few counts. Its antigen is not yet known. Per-base quality was not reported, and no clone a single base away is much larger than it. The CDR3 measures 13 amino acids from cysteine to phenylalanine. The sequence is cut down to CDR3 DNA, 39 bases in frame from base 1. V gives up 0 bases and J gives up 6 bases, and the segment between their germline ends measures 9 bases. The germline V gene (reference sequence) supplies CDR1 GTSNPN and CDR2 SVGIG. This record belongs to a study of T cells after posttransplantation cyclophosphamide (TCRdb year 2016). About the full investigation: Using TRB sequencing, the study followed how the T cell repertoire reconstituted after myeloablative bone marrow transplantation in which posttransplantation cyclophosphamide served as GVHD prophylaxis. Public TRB sequences were searched against a database of over 3,600 sequences associated with responses to pathogens, tumor antigens, self-antigens and alloantigens. Antigen receptor sequencing covered samples from some 36 PTCy-treated patients and 16 of their related bone marrow donors. TRB sequencing was also done on up to about 3 additional blood samples from 2 to 5.2 years after transplant in 3 patients, and on pretransplant blood from 4 patients. TRB sequencing was performed on blood from all 35 or so PTCy patients with 1-year posttransplant specimens. Because TRA and TRB clonality were tightly correlated in fewer than 10 samples, subsequent TCR analyses were focused on TRB only.

TRB sequencing used genomic DNA with the immunoSEQ assay at survey resolution or the hsTCRB kit. The source study handled its data this way. The immunoSEQ software handled the initial read processing, while the LymphoSeq R package was used for the repertoire analyses. Clonality was computed as 1 minus normalized Shannon entropy, and a Gini coefficient was also calculated for each TRB dataset. To infer phenotypes in unsorted samples, TRB sequences from sorted subsets of the recipient or donor were mapped onto unsorted samples from the same recipient. Sourced from immuneACCESS, this table was stored by TCRdb with only in-frame sequences that have V and J called. A share of the clones is absent; for the studies checked, an unresolved V gene accounts for under half, and the remainder has no known explanation. The DNA was the basis for D and trimming; V, J and clone size are from that table. This sample holds some 66,000 clones; approximately 92% were observed only once. The ten largest make up roughly 3% of the sample.

Related bone marrow donors provided peripheral blood samples on the day of marrow donation. Peripheral blood and bone marrow mononuclear cells were isolated by Ficoll-Hypaque density centrifugation and cryopreserved. Points the paper makes about the study in general: The TRB repertoires of T cells infiltrating skin or the GI tract showed only limited overlap with the TRB repertoires found in blood. At 1-2 months, donor-recipient similarity was low but rose over the first year, and the later blood repertoires were often dominated by donor CD8+ memory clones. Across 45 patients, recipient CMV seropositivity and CMV reactivation were highly associated with TRB clonality; PTCy diversity was similar to CNI/methotrexate controls.

The sample consisted of PBMCs. The TCR sequence derives from a woman in her thirties in good health and a related stem cell transplant donor. The receptor chain draws on TRBV30 and TRBJ1-5; there is no confident call for the D gene. The DNA reads as follows: TGTGCCTGGAGTGTAGATCCCTCTCAGCCCCAGCATTTT. Translated, this is CAWSVDPSQPQHF. Outside the CDR3, residues come from the reference TRBV30 and TRBJ1-5 proteins, so the full variable domain is: SQTIHQWPATLVQPVGSPLSLECTVEGTSNPNLYWYRQAAGRGLQLLFYSVGIGQISSEVPQNLSASRPQDRQFILSSKKLLLSDSGFYLCAWSVDPSQPQHFGDGTRLSIL.